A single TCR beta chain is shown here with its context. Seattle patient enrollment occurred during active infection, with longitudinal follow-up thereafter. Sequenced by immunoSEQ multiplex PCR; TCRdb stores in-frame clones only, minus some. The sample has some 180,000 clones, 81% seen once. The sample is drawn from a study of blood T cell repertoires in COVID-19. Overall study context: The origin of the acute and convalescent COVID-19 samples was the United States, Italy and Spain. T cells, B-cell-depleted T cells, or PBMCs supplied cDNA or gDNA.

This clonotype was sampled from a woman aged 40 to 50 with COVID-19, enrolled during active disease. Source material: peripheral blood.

CDR3 in amino acids: CASSQGTVYYGYTF. The CDR3 nucleotides are TGTGCCAGCAGCCAAGGGACAGTCTACTATGGCTACACCTTC. The chain joins TRBV4-2 to TRBJ1-2, with a possible D match to TRBD1 (6 bases). Germline CDR1 reads LGHNA; CDR2 reads YNFKEQ. The CDR3 consists of 14 residues. The ends were cut back, 1 base at V and 3 bases at J, with 9 bases in the middle.